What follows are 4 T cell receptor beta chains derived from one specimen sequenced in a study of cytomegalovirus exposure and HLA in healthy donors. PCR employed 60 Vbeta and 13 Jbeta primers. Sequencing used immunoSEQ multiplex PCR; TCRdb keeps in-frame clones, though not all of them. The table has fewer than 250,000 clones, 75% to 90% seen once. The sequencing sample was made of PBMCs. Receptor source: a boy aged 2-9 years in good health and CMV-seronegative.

The CDR3 here is CASSLGGSGEQFF. The CDR3 DNA reads as TGCGCCAGCAGCTTGGGCGGTAGCGGTGAGCAGTTCTTC. The rearrangement uses TRBV5-1 and TRBJ2-1; possibly TRBD2 for D (6 bases). Per germline, CDR1 SGHRS and CDR2 YFSETQ. V dropped 0 bases and J dropped 9 bases, with 10 bases sitting between them. This CDR3 has 13 amino acids.

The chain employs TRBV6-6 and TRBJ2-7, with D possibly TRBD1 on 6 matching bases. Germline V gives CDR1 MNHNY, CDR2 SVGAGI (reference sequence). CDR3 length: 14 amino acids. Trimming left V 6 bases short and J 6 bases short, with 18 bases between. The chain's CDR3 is CASSRQVRLGEQYF. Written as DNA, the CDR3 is TGTGCCAGCAGCCGACAGGTTCGCCTCGGCGAGCAGTACTTC.

CDR3 in amino acids: CSVGIIAGGLTGELFF. The CDR3 region has the DNA TGCAGCGTCGGAATCATAGCGGGGGGATTGACCGGGGAGCTGTTTTTT. The rearrangement links TRBV29-1 to TRBJ2-2; the match to TRBD2 covers 10 bases. Germline loops: CDR1 SQVTM, CDR2 ANQGSEA. With 6 bases clipped from V and 5 bases from J, the junction kept 12 bases outside the gene matches. The length of the CDR3 is 16 residues.

The DNA of the CDR3 is TGCGCCAGCAGCCCGGCCAGCGTCTCTGGAAACACCATATATTTT. Residues: CASSPASVSGNTIYF. The chain uses TRBV5-1 and TRBJ1-3; D remains unclear. This CDR3 is 15 amino acids long. Germline lookup yields CDR1 SGHRS and CDR2 YFSETQ. V was pared by 4 bases and J by 0 bases, with 11 bases between.